Shown below are 9 T cell receptor beta chains from a single sample sequenced in a study of T cell repertoires in cytomegalovirus infection. Each CDR3 protein gets one entry after TCRdb re-called the reads with MiXCR. The sample yields approximately 730,000 distinct CDR3 sequences, about 28% seen once. For these TCRs, the target antigens are not known. This material consisted of cultured CD8+ T cells from PBMCs, taken from culture after CMV antigen stimulation. These receptors came from a human donor in good health (CMV status not recorded). Some clones in this sample may be carry-over from other donors' samples.

J is TRBJ1-1 and V is TRBV24-1, with 7 bases fitting TRBD1. This CDR3 contains 15 residues. Germline V gene data show CDR1 as KGHDR and CDR2 as SFDVKD. J was trimmed by 6 bases and V by 4 bases; bases with no gene match: 10. As DNA, the CDR3 is TGTGCCACCAGTGAGACAGGGAACGGGGCCGCTGAAGCTTTCTTT. Amino acid sequence: CATSETGNGAAEAFF.

This clonotype appeared many times. This chain uses TRBV7-9 with TRBJ1-6, with D possibly being TRBD1 (5 bases). The CDR3 has 14 amino acids. Germline lookup yields CDR1 SEHNR and CDR2 FQNEAQ (reference sequence). With 5 bases removed from V and 8 bases from J, the gap between germline ends came to 13 bases. CDR3 residues: CASSTPRGDSPLHF. For the CDR3, the DNA is TGTGCCAGCAGCACACCTAGGGGAGATTCACCCCTCCACTTT.

This clonotype has a count of ten or more. The chain is built from TRBV12-3 or TRBV12-4 and TRBJ1-1; the D is unclear. The CDR3 extends over 13 amino acids. The germline V and J ends were trimmed by 7 bases and 3 bases, with 12 bases remaining between them. The CDR3 nucleotides are TGTGCCAGCAAGCGCCCCGGGTACACTGAAGCTTTCTTT. It encodes CASKRPGYTEAFF.

This chain uses TRBV2 with TRBJ2-7; 9 bases line up with TRBD2. Trimming at V came to 2 bases and at J to 5 bases, leaving 16 bases not matched to a gene. From germline, CDR1 is SNHLY and CDR2 FYNNEI. The CDR3 contains 18 residues. The CDR3 loop reads CASSEIGVLAGKGNEQYF. CDR3 DNA sequence: TGTGCCAGCAGTGAAATCGGTGTGCTAGCGGGGAAAGGGAACGAGCAGTACTTC.

The rearrangement joins TRBV14 to TRBJ1-4, with D perhaps TRBD1 (5 bases). CDR3 length: 15 residues. V gave up 0 bases and J gave up 4 bases, with 9 bases separating them. Germline CDR1 and CDR2: SGHDN and FVKESK. CDR3 DNA: TGTGCCAGCAGCCAAGATGGGGCCCTTAATGAAAAACTGTTTTTT. It codes for CASSQDGALNEKLFF.

This clonotype was recorded a few times. The rearrangement joins TRBV6-2 or TRBV6-3 to TRBJ1-5; D ambiguous. V lost 0 bases to trimming and J lost 0 bases, with 18 bases between them. CDR1 and CDR2 from the germline V gene are MNHEY and SVGEGT. This CDR3 spans 19 amino acids. This CDR3 reads CASSYSRVTAAYSNQPQHF. The CDR3 bases are TGTGCCAGCAGTTACTCGAGGGTCACGGCAGCCTATAGCAATCAGCCCCAGCATTTT.

The chain couples TRBV7-9 to TRBJ2-1; TRBD2 matches 7 bases. With 5 bases clipped from V and 4 bases from J, the junction kept 8 bases outside the gene matches. In germline, CDR1 is SEHNR, CDR2 FQNEAQ (reference sequence). The CDR3 covers 15 residues. The CDR3 region is CASSPLGGRYNEQFF. The CDR3 DNA follows: TGTGCCAGCAGCCCCCTAGGCGGGAGATACAATGAGCAGTTCTTC.

The chain has TRBV28 and TRBJ2-3; TRBD2 matches at 10 bases. Trimming at V came to 6 bases and at J to 5 bases, leaving 8 bases not matched to a gene. The CDR3 sequence is 15 residues long. Germline V gives CDR1 MDHEN, CDR2 SYDVKM. CDR3 residues: CASRRAGGPLDTQYF. The CDR3 DNA reads TGTGCCAGCAGAAGAGCGGGGGGGCCGTTAGATACGCAGTATTTT. Full variable domain (remainder filled in from reference TRBV28 and TRBJ2-3): DVKVTQSSRYLVKRTGEKVFLECVQDMDHENMFWYRQDPGLGLRLIYFSYDVKMKEKGDIPEGYSVSREKKERFSLILESASTNQTSMYLCASRRAGGPLDTQYFGPGTRLTVL.

This chain uses TRBV28 with TRBJ2-1; D remains unclear. The CDR3 is 14 amino acids. Germline V gene data show CDR1 as MDHEN and CDR2 as SYDVKM. Trimming took 5 bases from V and 0 from J, leaving 8 bases between them. The CDR3 loop reads CASSGPSSYNEQFF. CDR3 bases: TGTGCCAGCAGTGGGCCGAGCTCCTACAATGAGCAGTTCTTC.